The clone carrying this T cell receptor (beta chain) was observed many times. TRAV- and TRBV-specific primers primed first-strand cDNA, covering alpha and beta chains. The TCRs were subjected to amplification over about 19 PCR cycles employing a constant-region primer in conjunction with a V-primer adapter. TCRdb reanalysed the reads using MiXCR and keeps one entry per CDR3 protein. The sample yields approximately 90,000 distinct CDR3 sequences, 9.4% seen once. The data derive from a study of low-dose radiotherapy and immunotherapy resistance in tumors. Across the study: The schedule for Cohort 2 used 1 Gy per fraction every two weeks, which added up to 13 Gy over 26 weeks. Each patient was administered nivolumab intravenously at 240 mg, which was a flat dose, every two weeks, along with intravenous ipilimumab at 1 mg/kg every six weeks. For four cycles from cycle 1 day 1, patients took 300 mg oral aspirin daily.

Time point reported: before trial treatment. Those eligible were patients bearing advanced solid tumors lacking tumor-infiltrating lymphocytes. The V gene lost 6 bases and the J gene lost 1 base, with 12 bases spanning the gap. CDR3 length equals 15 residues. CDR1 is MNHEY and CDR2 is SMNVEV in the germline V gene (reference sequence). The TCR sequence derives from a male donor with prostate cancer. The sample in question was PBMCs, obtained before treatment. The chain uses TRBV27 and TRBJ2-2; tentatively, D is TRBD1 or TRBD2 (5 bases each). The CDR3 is CASRRGSRNTGELFF. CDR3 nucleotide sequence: TGTGCCAGCAGACGGGGCTCACGGAACACCGGGGAGCTGTTTTTT.